A single sample gave rise to the 29 T cell receptor beta chains below, sequenced in a study of Ad26.COV2.S vaccination and SARS-CoV-2 variants. Treatment noted: some 20 received Ad26.COV2.S at low or high dose, single or two shots; 5 received placebo; per-sample allocation not given. Samples analyzed were those drawn on day 63 after the first vaccine or placebo injection. Profiling relied on immunoSEQ multiplex PCR, and the TCRdb table lists in-frame clones only, not all of them. The repertoire holds over 350,000 clones, less than 90% seen once, with approximately 3.7% in the top ten. This specimen consisted of peripheral blood, obtained in a trial of Ad26.COV2.S vaccine versus placebo. These receptors all stem from a person aged 18-65 years who received the Ad26.COV2.S COVID-19 vaccine or a placebo.

V and J are TRBV7-9 and TRBJ2-2; D possibly uses TRBD1 or TRBD2 (6 bases each). Trimming pared 11 bases from V and 7 bases from J, leaving 14 bases between. Germline lookup yields CDR1 SEHNR and CDR2 FQNEAQ (reference sequence). The CDR3 is 12 amino acids. For the CDR3, the DNA is TGTGCCCCTTTGGGGGGCTACGGGGAGCTGTTTTTT. Amino acid sequence: CAPLGGYGELFF.

Concerning this clone: Compared with germline, one end of the junction differs, possibly owing to a read error. The chain employs TRBV6-5 and TRBJ1-1; unclear D gene. Germline values: CDR1 MNHEY, CDR2 SVGAGI. The CDR3 has 11 amino acids. The CDR3 region is CGHRWSTEAFF. The CDR3 coding sequence is TGCGGTCATCGGTGGAGCACTGAAGCTTTCTTT.

The chain couples TRBV30 to TRBJ2-3; D may be TRBD2 (5 bases). With 1 base removed from V and 6 bases from J, the gap between germline ends came to 8 bases. CDR3 length: 12 residues. Looked up from germline, CDR1 is GTSNPN and CDR2 is SVGIG (reference sequence). This chain's CDR3 is CAWSALGDTQYF. CDR3 DNA: TGTGCCTGGAGTGCACTAGGTGATACGCAGTATTTT.

The V and J genes are TRBV19 and TRBJ2-3; 7 bases are shared with TRBD2. This CDR3 contains 17 residues. Trimming removed 3 bases from V and 0 bases from J; junction bases left unmatched: 9. Germline V gene lookup returns CDR1 LNHDA and CDR2 SQIVND (reference sequence). The DNA for the CDR3 is TGTGCCAGTAGTATCTCCTCCAGCGGGGAAAGCACAGATACGCAGTATTTT. As protein: CASSISSSGESTDTQYF.

The chain recombines TRBV30 with TRBJ1-1, with unresolved D. The CDR3 contains 13 residues. Trimming cost V 1 base and J 2 bases, with 8 bases left between them. Per the germline V gene, CDR1 is GTSNPN and CDR2 is SVGIG (reference sequence). This CDR3 reads CAWSEILNTEAFF. The CDR3 bases are TGTGCCTGGAGTGAAATACTCAACACTGAAGCTTTCTTT.

The chain has TRBV5-1 and TRBJ2-5; possibly TRBD1 for D (6 bases). CDR1 and CDR2 from the germline V gene are SGHRS and YFSETQ. The CDR3 has 18 residues. V was cut by 0 bases and J by 5 bases, with 23 bases left in between. DNA for the CDR3: TGCGCCAGCAGCTTGGCGGCCAGGGGCCTAGGAAGTCTCGAGACCCAGTACTTC. Its protein product is CASSLAARGLGSLETQYF.

This chain uses TRBV6-7 with TRBJ2-1, with D tentatively TRBD2 (6 bases). TRBV6-7 is reported as an ORF; its role is uncertain. CDR3 length: 18 amino acids. V lost 8 bases and J 1 base, leaving 24 bases between the germline ends. The CDR3 DNA is TGTGCCAGCTTCAGACTAGTCCGTTCGTGGAGGTCCTACAATGAGCAGTTCTTC. Amino acids: CASFRLVRSWRSYNEQFF.

The V gene is TRBV9, the J gene TRBJ1-1; D unresolved. The CDR3 is made up of 14 amino acids. CDR1 is SGDLS, CDR2 YYNGEE, per germline. V was shortened by 2 bases and J by 8 bases, with 16 bases between the two germline ends. The CDR3: CASSVLSGEGEAFF. CDR3 DNA sequence: TGTGCCAGCAGCGTTTTGTCCGGGGAAGGGGAAGCTTTCTTT.

For the CDR3, the DNA is TGTGCCAGCAGCGTAGCGGGGCCCGACTACGAGCAGTACTTC. Translation: CASSVAGPDYEQYF. The chain links TRBV9 to TRBJ2-7; D assignment may be TRBD1 or TRBD2 (5 bases each). V was cut by 0 bases and J by 3 bases, with 10 bases left in between. This CDR3 is built from 14 residues. Germline assignment: CDR1 SGDLS and CDR2 YYNGEE.

The V and J genes are TRBV9 and TRBJ1-2; 10 nucleotides match TRBD1. J gave up 5 bases and V 3 bases, and 7 bases lay outside the gene matches. The CDR3 consists of 15 residues. Germline CDR1 reads SGDLS; CDR2 reads YYNGEE. The CDR3, as DNA: TGTGCCAGCAGCGACCGGGACAGGGGAGGTTATGGCTACACCTTC. It is translated as CASSDRDRGGYGYTF.

This chain connects TRBV7-2 to TRBJ2-7; TRBD2 matches 9 bases. V lost 3 bases and J lost 2; bases outside the gene matches: 2. This CDR3 is built from 14 residues. Germline V gene sequence: CDR1 SGHTA, CDR2 FQGNSA. Here the CDR3 DNA reads TGTGCCAGCAGCTTTAGCGGGGGAACCTACGAGCAGTACTTC. Its translation: CASSFSGGTYEQYF. Supplemented by reference TRBV7-2 and TRBJ2-7, the full variable domain reads GAGVSQSPSNKVTEKGKDVELRCDPISGHTALYWYRQSLGQGLEFLIYFQGNSAPDKSGLPSDRFSAERTGGSVSTLTIQRTQQEDSAVYLCASSFSGGTYEQYFGPGTRLTVT.

This clone was observed a handful of times. This chain connects TRBV4-1 to TRBJ2-2, with D unclear. The V end was cut by 7 bases, the J end by 5 bases, with 20 bases between. This CDR3 spans 16 amino acids. CDR1 is MGHRA, CDR2 YSYEKL, per germline. The CDR3 DNA sequence: TGCGCCAGCACCCCTGGGTCAGCCCGGTGGACCGGGGAGCTGTTTTTT. Protein: CASTPGSARWTGELFF.

The chain couples TRBV9 to TRBJ1-3; D remains unclear. Trimming stripped 0 bases from V and 0 bases from J, with 7 bases between. The CDR3 extends over 15 amino acids. Looked up from germline, CDR1 is SGDLS and CDR2 is YYNGEE. As DNA, the CDR3 is TGTGCCAGCAGCGTAGGCCCAGGCTCTGGAAACACCATATATTTT. Amino acids: CASSVGPGSGNTIYF.

The V and J genes are TRBV19 and TRBJ1-5; TRBD1 might be the D (5 bases). The CDR3 has 16 residues. The germline CDR1 and CDR2 sequences are LNHDA and SQIVND (reference sequence). Trimming removed 3 bases at V and 1 base at J, with 13 bases between. CDR3 coding DNA: TGTGCCAGTAGTATCGAGGGGCGGTGGAGCAATCAGCCCCAGCATTTT. Translating gives CASSIEGRWSNQPQHF.

The gene calls are TRBV10-1 and TRBJ2-5; 9 bases align to TRBD1. Per germline, CDR1 WNHNN and CDR2 SYGVQD (reference sequence). The CDR3 length is 15 residues. V shed 4 bases, J shed 2 bases, and the junction held 5 bases outside the gene matches. The CDR3 loop is CASSGNRGLQETQYF. The CDR3 nucleotides are TGCGCCAGCAGTGGAAACAGGGGGCTTCAAGAGACCCAGTACTTC.

This chain joins TRBV21-1 and TRBJ1-1. TRBV21-1 is flagged as a pseudogene. This CDR3 region has 14 residues. The CDR3 nucleotides read TGTGCCAGCAGCTGGAGGGATCTGGACACTGAAGCTTTCTTT. It codes for CASSWRDLDTEAFF.

J is TRBJ1-1 and V is TRBV3-1 (or the pseudogene TRBV3-2); D gene ambiguous. CDR1 is LGHDT and CDR2 is YNNKEL in the germline V gene (reference sequence). V lost 4 bases and J 1 base, leaving 10 bases between the germline ends. There are 14 residues in the CDR3. In DNA form, the CDR3 reads TGTGCCAGCAGCCCGCCTGATCGGAACACTGAAGCTTTCTTT. Amino acid sequence: CASSPPDRNTEAFF.

The chain couples TRBV2 to TRBJ2-1; perhaps TRBD2 as D (6 bases). This CDR3 is 15 amino acids long. Germline-derived CDR1 and CDR2 are SNHLY and FYNNEI. V lost 5 bases and J lost 6, with 17 bases in between. This CDR3 reads CASSIQGFGGNEQFF. The CDR3 DNA reads as TGTGCCAGCAGTATCCAGGGTTTCGGGGGCAATGAGCAGTTCTTC.

In DNA form, the CDR3 reads TGTGCCAGCAGTTCAGCGGCTACAGGGGGTCGCACTGAAGCTTTCTTT. This codes for CASSSAATGGRTEAFF. J is TRBJ1-1 and V is TRBV6-5; TRBD1 matches 8 bases. Trimming removed 4 bases from V and 4 bases from J; junction bases left unmatched: 11. This CDR3 has 16 amino acids. Germline V gene lookup returns CDR1 MNHEY and CDR2 SVGAGI.

The rearrangement joins TRBV4-2 to TRBJ1-3; tentative D call: TRBD1 (5 bases). This CDR3 spans 19 amino acids. The V gene's germline CDR1 is LGHNA and CDR2 YNFKEQ. Between the trimmed V and J ends, which lost 0 bases and 0 bases, there was a span of 18 bases. CDR3 sequence: CASSQDPIRDRSSGNTIYF. DNA of the CDR3: TGTGCCAGCAGCCAAGATCCCATTCGAGACAGAAGCTCTGGAAACACCATATATTTT.

V is TRBV7-6 and J is TRBJ1-1; no definite D call. Between the trimmed V and J ends, which lost 5 bases and 1 base, there was a span of 8 bases. Germline loops: CDR1 SGHVS, CDR2 FNYEAQ. The CDR3 runs to 13 residues. CDR3 loop: CASSLGSNTEAFF. The CDR3 DNA reads as TGTGCCAGCAGCCTAGGGTCGAACACTGAAGCTTTCTTT.

The V and J genes are TRBV18 and TRBJ1-2; D is perhaps TRBD1 (6 bases). There are 13 residues in the CDR3. Trimming removed 6 bases at V and 1 base at J, with 9 bases between. Germline V gene sequence: CDR1 KGHSH, CDR2 LQKENI. The CDR3 is CASSRQDNYGYTF. CDR3 in DNA: TGTGCCAGCTCGAGACAGGATAACTATGGCTACACCTTC.

This chain links TRBV20-1 with TRBJ1-2; no definite D call. The germline gives CDR1 DFQATT, CDR2 SNEGSKA (reference sequence). The CDR3 extends over 11 amino acids. Between the trimmed V and J ends, which lost 6 bases and 4 bases, there was a span of 9 bases. CDR3 nucleotide sequence: TGCAGTGCAGGGCCAGCCTATGGCTACACCTTC. Residues: CSAGPAYGYTF.

V is TRBV9 and J is TRBJ1-1; D is unresolved. The CDR3 contains 15 residues. Looked up from germline, CDR1 is SGDLS and CDR2 is YYNGEE. The ends were cut back, 2 bases at V and 0 bases at J, with 11 bases in the middle. CDR3 nucleotide sequence: TGTGCCAGCAGCGTCTGGCCCTCATTGAACACTGAAGCTTTCTTT. Protein product: CASSVWPSLNTEAFF.

The J gene is TRBJ1-1, the V gene TRBV6-1; D unclear. V dropped 2 bases and J dropped 1 base, with 5 bases sitting between them. The CDR3 is made up of 13 amino acids. CDR1 is MNHNS, CDR2 SASEGT, per germline. This CDR3 is CASSEYGNTEAFF. The CDR3 coding sequence is TGTGCCAGCAGTGAATACGGGAACACTGAAGCTTTCTTT.

The chain's CDR3 is CASSVRSPGGELFF. CDR3 in DNA: TGTGCCAGCAGCGTAAGAAGTCCGGGAGGGGAGCTGTTTTTT. J is TRBJ2-2 and V is TRBV9; D is perhaps TRBD2 (5 bases). Germline CDR1 is SGDLS and CDR2 is YYNGEE. This CDR3 is built from 14 residues. With 1 base removed from V and 8 bases from J, the gap between germline ends came to 12 bases. Full variable domain (remainder filled in from reference TRBV9 and TRBJ2-2): DSGVTQTPKHLITATGQRVTLRCSPRSGDLSVYWYQQSLDQGLQFLIQYYNGEERAKGNILERFSAQQFPDLHSELNLSSLELGDSALYFCASSVRSPGGELFFGEGSRLTVL.

The rearrangement links TRBV5-6 to TRBJ2-1; D remains unclear. The CDR3 totals 15 residues. V lost 3 bases, J lost 7 bases, and 17 bases lay in between. Germline CDR1 is SGHDT and CDR2 is YYEEEE. CDR3 nucleotides: TGTGCCAGCAGCTGGATAGCCGGACCACCGAATGAGCAGTTCTTC. Protein sequence: CASSWIAGPPNEQFF. The variable domain in full, completed from reference TRBV5-6 and TRBJ2-1, reads DAGVTQSPTHLIKTRGQQVTLRCSPKSGHDTVSWYQQALGQGPQFIFQYYEEEERQRGNFPDRFSGHQFPNYSSELNVNALLLGDSALYLCASSWIAGPPNEQFFGPGTRLTVL.

This clone was detected once. This chain uses TRBV11-2 with TRBJ2-5; TRBD2 aligns across 8 bases. Per germline, CDR1 SGHAT and CDR2 FQNNGV. The CDR3 contains 17 residues. J lost 2 bases, V lost 5 bases, and 13 bases had no gene match. CDR3 in DNA: TGTGCCAGCAGCCCATGGGGGCTAGCGGGCCTTCAAGAGACCCAGTACTTC. This sequence encodes CASSPWGLAGLQETQYF.

V gene TRBV27 combines with J gene TRBJ1-2; D ambiguous. The CDR3 is made up of 16 amino acids. V lost 2 bases, J lost 7 bases, and 20 bases lay in between. CDR1 is MNHEY and CDR2 is SMNVEV in the germline V gene (reference sequence). This chain's CDR3 is CASSLRPDGLESGYTF. DNA for the CDR3: TGTGCCAGCAGTTTACGACCCGATGGGTTGGAAAGTGGCTACACCTTC.